The present TCR beta chain was sequenced within a study of T cell responses to AZD1222 COVID-19 vaccine. General observations from the study: Seropositive at baseline were only a handful of AZD1222 recipients.

Between the trimmed V and J ends, which lost 2 bases and 0 bases, there was a span of 9 bases. The CDR3 totals 15 residues. CDR1 SGHDT and CDR2 YYEEEE come from the germline V gene. Concerning this clone itself: What it binds is not known.

This table comes from immunoSEQ multiplex PCR, and its TCRdb copy is limited to in-frame clones, with some not included. This sample yields some 80,000 clones, of which 86% are seen a single time; roughly 7.6% belongs to the top ten. The chain combines TRBV5-6 with TRBJ1-5; TRBD1 might be the D (5 bases). The input for sequencing was peripheral blood, taken on day 0 of AZD1222 vaccination. This clonotype originated in an adult in good health. DNA of the CDR3: TGTGCCAGCAGCTTTCGGGGGTATAGCAATCAGCCCCAGCATTTT. Its protein product is CASSFRGYSNQPQHF.